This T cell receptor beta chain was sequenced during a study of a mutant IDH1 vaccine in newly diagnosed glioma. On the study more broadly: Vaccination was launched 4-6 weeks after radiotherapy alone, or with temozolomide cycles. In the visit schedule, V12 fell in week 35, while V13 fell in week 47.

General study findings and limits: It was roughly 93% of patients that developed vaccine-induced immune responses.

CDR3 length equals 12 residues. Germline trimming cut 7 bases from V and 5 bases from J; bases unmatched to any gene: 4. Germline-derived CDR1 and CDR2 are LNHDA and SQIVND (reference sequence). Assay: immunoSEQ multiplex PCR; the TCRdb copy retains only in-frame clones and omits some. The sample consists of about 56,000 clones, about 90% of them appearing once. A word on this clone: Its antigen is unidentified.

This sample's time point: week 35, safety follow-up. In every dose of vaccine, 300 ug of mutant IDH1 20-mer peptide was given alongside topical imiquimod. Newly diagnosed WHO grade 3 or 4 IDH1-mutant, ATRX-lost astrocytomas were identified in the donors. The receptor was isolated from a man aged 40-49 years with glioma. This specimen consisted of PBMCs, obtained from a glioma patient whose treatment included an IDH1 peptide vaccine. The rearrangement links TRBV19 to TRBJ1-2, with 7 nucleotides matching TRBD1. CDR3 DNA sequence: TGTGCCAGTACCGGGACAGTTTATGGCTACACCTTC. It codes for CASTGTVYGYTF.